Listed below are T cell receptor beta chains from one sample, sequenced in a study of OX40 agonist ivuxolimab in advanced cancers. Clones were read by immunoSEQ multiplex PCR, and TCRdb kept only the in-frame ones, dropping some. Counted here are some 81,000 clones, 75% to 85% occurring once; the ten biggest clones make up approximately 0.61%. This sample comprised CD4+ or CD8+ T cells sorted from blood, obtained in a trial of the OX40 agonist ivuxolimab. Every receptor here comes from an adult with an advanced solid tumor such as melanoma, head and neck, liver or kidney cancer. The conserved cysteine and the conserved F or W are not part of the CDR3 here. Where a row states a size, it is once, few, many or the class of an expanded clone; other rows omit it.

TRBV1	.	10	TSSQEAAGMY
TRBV30	.	12	AWSLQESYYGYT
TRBV5-4	.	11	ASSLVAGRELF
TRBV6-5	.	11	ASIVGGLEGYT
TRBV6-5	.	13	ASSYSGRRDQPQH
TRBV7-7	.	14	ASSLGTGLAAKTQY
TRBV6-5	.	14	ASSSAIDRVSSTIY
TRBV30	.	10	ACAYPNQPQH
TRBV10-3	.	15	AISPTGKSPVGSPLH
TRBV4-1	.	15	ASSPAQTHRPQGELF
TRBV11-2	.	12	ASSYGGEAYEQY
TRBV25-1	.	14	ASSEARSPTIYEQY
TRBV2	.	11	ASRSRGQGEAF
TRBV27	.	13	ASRLDTYSNQPQH
TRBV6-7	.	11	ASSYSIGGEQY
TRBV6-5	.	12	ASSYKGDYDTQY
TRBV7-2	few	9	ASSTTDTQY
TRBV7-3	many	13	ASSEPGQGYNEQF
TRBV6-5	.	13	ASSSPGGGRIEQY
TRBV30	few	13	AWSDTGTVSYEQY
TRBV19	.	12	ASRDRENTRAQH
TRBV7-2	.	13	ASSLQGTSQETQY
TRBV7-2	.	12	ASRPDNSNQPQH
TRBV11-2	.	13	ASSLPGTLYNEQF